This is a list of T cell receptor beta chains from one sample in a study of shared clonotypes between healthy human individuals. TCRdb's table, derived via immunoSEQ multiplex PCR, lists solely in-frame clones and lacks some. The sample includes roughly 200,000 clones, approximately 62% of them seen just once. The source material was memory CD4+ T cells sorted from blood. These receptors were obtained from a man under 40 in good health. Each CDR3 is given with its conserved first and last residue. D genes are given only for firm matches. Rows give clone size only sometimes, using once, few, many, or a class for an expanded clone.

clone_size j_call v_call d_call cdr3_nt cdr3_aa
NA TRBJ2-3 TRBV11-2 NA TGTGCCAGCAGCTTAGGAGGCAGCTCCACAGATACGCAGTATTTT CASSLGGSSTDTQYF
many TRBJ2-5 TRBV7-9 NA TGTGCCAGCACCCCCTCTTGGGGCCAAGAGACCCAGTACTTC CASTPSWGQETQYF
few TRBJ2-7 TRBV30 NA TGTGCCTGGAGCCGAACAGGTTCCTACGAGCAGTACTTC CAWSRTGSYEQYF
NA TRBJ2-7 TRBV7-9 NA TGTGCCAGCAGCTCGCAGGGGCTGTCCGAGCAGTACTTC CASSSQGLSEQYF
NA TRBJ2-1 TRBV25-1 NA TGTGCCAGCAGTGCCAGCTCCTACAATGAGCAGTTCTTC CASSASSYNEQFF
few TRBJ1-5 TRBV25-1 NA TGTGCCAGCAGTGATTCTCAGGGAACTCAGCCCCAGCATTTT CASSDSQGTQPQHF
few TRBJ1-4 TRBV27 NA TGTGCCAGTCCCGACGCGGGGGCGAGTGAAAAACTGTTTTTT CASPDAGASEKLFF
NA TRBJ2-1 TRBV29-1 NA TGCAGCGGGGGGCACGGATACAATGAGCAGTTCTTC CSGGHGYNEQFF
few TRBJ1-5 TRBV6-1 NA TGTGCCAGCGAGGGTCGGAATAGCAATCAGCCCCAGCATTTT CASEGRNSNQPQHF
NA TRBJ2-5 TRBV9 NA TGTGCCAGTGGATCCAGGGGCTTGGGAGAGACCCAGTACTTC CASGSRGLGETQYF
NA TRBJ2-7 TRBV6-1 NA TGTGCCAGCAGTGCGGCCGGGAGTCTCTACGAGCAGTACTTC CASSAAGSLYEQYF
NA TRBJ2-7 TRBV7-8 NA TGTGCCAGCAGCTTAGGAAGGGGAGTCTACGAGCAGTACTTC CASSLGRGVYEQYF
few TRBJ2-7 TRBV29-1 NA TGCAGCGTGAGAGGACAGTGGTCCGGCTCCTACGAGCAGTACTTC CSVRGQWSGSYEQYF
NA TRBJ2-5 TRBV7-2 NA TGTGCCAGCAGCCAAGTTAGGGGGGAAGAGACCCAGTACTTC CASSQVRGEETQYF
NA TRBJ1-4 TRBV7-9 NA TGTGCCAGCAGCGTGGACGGCGCAACTAATGAAAAACTGTTTTTT CASSVDGATNEKLFF
NA TRBJ2-7 TRBV7-2 NA TGTGCCAGCAGCCGCCTCTACGAGCAGTACTTC CASSRLYEQYF
once TRBJ2-1 TRBV2 NA TGTGCCAGCAGAAAAAACAATGAGCAGTTCTTC CASRKNNEQFF
NA TRBJ1-3 TRBV20-1 NA TGCAGTGCCCCCGTTGGAAACACCATATATTTT CSAPVGNTIYF
many TRBJ2-5 TRBV18 TRBD1 TGTGCCAGCTCACCACCGGGACAGAAAGAGACCCAGTACTTC CASSPPGQKETQYF
NA TRBJ2-5 TRBV5-5 NA TGTGCCAGCAGCAACGATGGGCGGACCCAGTACTTC CASSNDGRTQYF
NA TRBJ2-2 TRBV2 NA TGTGCCAGCGGGATCACCGGGGAGCTGTTTTTT CASGITGELFF
NA TRBJ2-5 TRBV5-1 NA TGCGCCAGCAGCTCGCCCCACCTCGGGGGTCAAGAGACCCAGTACTTC CASSSPHLGGQETQYF
NA TRBJ1-4 TRBV28 NA TGTGCCAGCAGCCCACAAAGGGGAGGTGCTAATGAAAAACTGTTTTTT CASSPQRGGANEKLFF
NA TRBJ2-1 TRBV7-3 TRBD2 TGTGCCAGCAGCCTTAGCGGGAGCGGAGGTGAGCAGTTCTTC CASSLSGSGGEQFF
once TRBJ1-5 TRBV7-3 NA TGTGCCAGCAGCCCCCGGTGCGGTCCTGACAATCAGCCCCAGCATTTT CASSPRCGPDNQPQHF
NA TRBJ2-7 TRBV28 TRBD1 TGTGCCAGCAGGGGGACAGTCTACGAGCAGTACTTC CASRGTVYEQYF
few TRBJ1-2 TRBV7-8 NA TGTGCCAGCAGCTCCCGGGAGATGATTAACTATGGCTACACCTTC CASSSREMINYGYTF
NA TRBJ1-3 TRBV6-6 NA TGTGCCAGCCGGCCGGGGATGAACTCTGGAAACACCATATATTTT CASRPGMNSGNTIYF
few TRBJ2-1 TRBV4-1 NA TGCGCCAGCAGCCAAGAACCCGGGCGGGGATCCTACAATGAGCAGTTCTTC CASSQEPGRGSYNEQFF
few TRBJ1-3 TRBV14 NA TGTGCCAGCAGCCATATACCTGGGTCTTCTGGAAACACCATATATTTT CASSHIPGSSGNTIYF
NA TRBJ2-2 TRBV11-3 TRBD2 TGTGCCAGCAGCTTAGGTAGCGGGAGTTTCACCGGGGAGCTGTTTTTT CASSLGSGSFTGELFF
few TRBJ1-2 TRBV5-1 NA TGCGCCAGCAGCCCGCTGACAGCTAACTATGGCTACACCTTC CASSPLTANYGYTF
NA TRBJ2-1 TRBV29-1 TRBD2 TGCAGCGCCGGGACTAGCGGGAGAGGGTGGCAGTTCTTC CSAGTSGRGWQFF
NA TRBJ1-5 TRBV18 NA TGTGCCAGCTCACCACTGGCAGCCTCGGGGCAGCCCCAGCATTTT CASSPLAASGQPQHF
once TRBJ2-7 TRBV11-2 TRBD2 TGTGCCAGCAGTCATACTAGCGGAACCTACGAGCAGTACTTC CASSHTSGTYEQYF
NA TRBJ1-1 TRBV28 NA TGTGCCAGCAGTTTATTAGGGGGTAGAACTGAAGCTTTCTTT CASSLLGGRTEAFF
few TRBJ1-3 TRBV18 NA TGTGCCAGCTCTATGGCAGGCCGCTCTGGAAACACCATATATTTT CASSMAGRSGNTIYF
few TRBJ2-1 TRBV18 NA NA CASSRSEVAGGSLLF
NA TRBJ2-5 TRBV11-2 TRBD1 TGTGCCAGCAGCCCTGCGGGACAGGGGGCAGAGACCCAGTACTTC CASSPAGQGAETQYF
NA TRBJ2-5 TRBV5-1 NA TGCGCCAGCAGCTTGGCGCTAGCGGAGGGGGGAGAGACCCAGTACTTC CASSLALAEGGETQYF
NA TRBJ2-1 TRBV5-1 NA TGCGCCAGCAGCCTTGGTAGGGCTGGGGAGCAGTTCTTC CASSLGRAGEQFF
NA TRBJ1-1 TRBV10-3 TRBD1 TGTGCCATCAGACGGACAGGACGGGACACTGAAGCTTTCTTT CAIRRTGRDTEAFF
NA TRBJ2-7 TRBV28 TRBD1 TGTGCCAGCAGTGAGACGATGGACAGGGCATTC CASSETMDRAF
NA TRBJ1-2 TRBV7-9 NA TGTGCCAGCAGCTTATTTGGGGGCGGGAGCTATGGCTACACCTTC CASSLFGGGSYGYTF
NA TRBJ2-1 TRBV20-1 NA TGCAGTGCCCCTACATACGGTGAGCAGTTCTTC CSAPTYGEQFF
NA TRBJ2-3 TRBV11-3 NA TGTGCCAGCAGCTTGGGAGGCCTCACAGATACGCAGTATTTT CASSLGGLTDTQYF
NA TRBJ2-7 TRBV2 TRBD2 TGTGCCAGCAGTGAAAAGATAGCGGGAGGGAACCACGAGCAGTACTTC CASSEKIAGGNHEQYF
many TRBJ2-5 TRBV7-6 NA TGTGCCAGCAGCCAGTCCCCGGAGACCCAGTACTTC CASSQSPETQYF
NA TRBJ2-1 TRBV4-2 NA TGTGCCAGCAGCCAAGATGGAGGGGGAGTGAGGAATGAGCAGTTCTTC CASSQDGGGVRNEQFF
NA TRBJ2-5 TRBV5-4 TRBD2 TGTGCCAGCAGCTCTAGCGGGGGGGAGACCCAGTACTTC CASSSSGGETQYF
NA TRBJ1-2 TRBV6-5 NA TGTGCCAGCAGTTACTCGACGGGCTACACCTTC CASSYSTGYTF
NA TRBJ1-2 TRBV4-2 NA TGTGCCAGCAGCCAAGGGCAACTCACTAACTATGGCTACACCTTC CASSQGQLTNYGYTF
NA TRBJ2-3 TRBV11-2 NA TGTGCCAGCAGCTCTCTTACGCGGGGCACAGATACGCAGTATTTT CASSSLTRGTDTQYF
few TRBJ2-1 TRBV10-1 NA TGCGCCAGCAGTCGGCGGGAAGGGAATGAGCAGTTCTTC CASSRREGNEQFF
few TRBJ2-7 TRBV2 TRBD1 TGTGCCAGCATGCTGAGACAGGGGTACTCCTACGAGCAGTACTTC CASMLRQGYSYEQYF
once TRBJ2-5 TRBV7-2 NA TGTGCCAGCAGCCCTCAGGGCGGTGTAGAGACCCAGTACTTC CASSPQGGVETQYF
NA TRBJ2-1 TRBV19 TRBD2 TGTGCCAGTAGTTTGAGGACTAGCGGGGACAATGAGCAGTTCTTC CASSLRTSGDNEQFF
NA TRBJ2-3 TRBV6-6 NA TGTGCCAGCAGTACTCGGCTCACAGATACGCAGTATTTT CASSTRLTDTQYF
NA TRBJ2-7 TRBV5-6 NA TGTGCCAGCAGCCATCGTCAGGGAAAGGAGTACTTC CASSHRQGKEYF